The rows below give T cell receptor beta chains drawn from one sample of a study of blood T cell repertoires in COVID-19. The method was immunoSEQ multiplex PCR; TCRdb's version includes in-frame clones alone and lacks a portion of them. The data show over 110,000 clones, nearly 85% seen once. The specimen sequenced was PBMCs or T cells enriched from blood (not recorded which). The receptors here all came from a man aged 45-60 years in a cohort exposed to, infected with or recovered from COVID-19 (not recorded which). Both conserved end residues are part of each CDR3. The D gene is left open where the match is weak. Not all rows give a size; the values are once, few, many and, for expanded clones, a class.

j_gene,d_gene,abundance,v_gene,CDR3nt,CDR3aa
TRBJ2-1,TRBD1,few,TRBV7-3,TGTGCCAGCAGCTTACCGGGACAGGGGGGCAATGAGCAGTTCTTC,CASSLPGQGGNEQFF
TRBJ1-6,TRBD1,-,TRBV7-3,TGTGCCAGCAGCTTAACGGGGGCAGGGGGTTCGTCCTATAATTCACCCCTCCACTTT,CASSLTGAGGSSYNSPLHF
TRBJ1-3,-,-,TRBV2,TGTGCCAGCAGGGGGGTCGAGGGGGCTGGAAACACCATATATTTT,CASRGVEGAGNTIYF
TRBJ2-1,-,-,TRBV9,TGTGCCAGCAGCGTGACAGTCTACAATGAGCAGTTCTTC,CASSVTVYNEQFF
TRBJ1-6,-,-,TRBV5-5,TGTGCCAGCAGCTTGAGTTCGGGGACCTATAATTCACCCCTCCACTTT,CASSLSSGTYNSPLHF
TRBJ2-1,TRBD2,-,TRBV24-1,TGTGCCACCAGTGACTCGAGACTAGCGGGCTCCTACAATGAGCAGTTCTTC,CATSDSRLAGSYNEQFF
TRBJ1-5,-,-,TRBV2,TGTGCCAGCAGAAGAGTTAGCAATCAGCCCCAGCATTTT,CASRRVSNQPQHF
TRBJ2-7,-,-,TRBV2,TGTGCCAGCAGTCCCCCAGGGGTCGAGCAGTACTTC,CASSPPGVEQYF
TRBJ2-3,-,-,TRBV11-2,TGTGCCAGCAGCCCCCAGTTCGTTGGCACAGATACGCAGTATTTT,CASSPQFVGTDTQYF
TRBJ1-1,-,-,TRBV4-3,TGCGCCAGCAGCCAAGGTCAGAACACTGAAGCTTTCTTT,CASSQGQNTEAFF
TRBJ1-5,-,-,TRBV3-1/TRBV3-2,TGTGCCAGCAGCCGACTTAATCAGCCCCAGCATTTT,CASSRLNQPQHF
TRBJ1-1,-,-,TRBV7-2,TGTGCCAGCAGCTCGGGGGGGCCAGACAGCCGCGGCGCTTTCTTT,CASSSGGPDSRGAFF
TRBJ2-4,-,-,TRBV6-5,TGTGCCAGCAGTTGGGACTTCCTTGGGGGTGAAAACATTCAGTACTTC,CASSWDFLGGENIQYF
TRBJ2-7,TRBD1,-,TRBV29-1,TGCAGCGTGCTCGACAGGGCGATGAACTACGAGCAGTACTTC,CSVLDRAMNYEQYF
TRBJ2-1,-,once,TRBV7-9,TGTGCCAGCAGCTTAGAAGGCGGGCCTACCCATTTCTACAATGAGCAGTTCTTC,CASSLEGGPTHFYNEQFF
TRBJ1-1,TRBD1,-,TRBV7-2,TGTGCCAGCAGTAACCTTCCCGGGACAGGGAACACTGAAGCTTTCTTT,CASSNLPGTGNTEAFF
TRBJ1-6,-,-,TRBV6-5,TGTGCCAGCAAATCCCAACAGGGAAATTCACCCCTCCACTTT,CASKSQQGNSPLHF
TRBJ1-2,-,-,TRBV7-2,TGTGCCAGCAGCTTATCGGACTTCCCCCACTATGGCTACACCTTC,CASSLSDFPHYGYTF
TRBJ2-2,-,few,TRBV24-1,TGTGCCACCGGGAGAGCGCCCACCGGGGAGCTGTTTTTT,CATGRAPTGELFF
TRBJ1-6,TRBD1,many,TRBV27,TGTGCCAGCAGTTTTAGGACAGGGGCTAACTCACCCCTCCACTTT,CASSFRTGANSPLHF
TRBJ2-7,TRBD1,once,TRBV19,TGTGCCAGTAGTATCGGACAGGTGGCCTACGAGCAGTACTTC,CASSIGQVAYEQYF
TRBJ1-5,TRBD1,few,TRBV11-2,TGTGCCAGCAGTCGCCGGACAGGGGATAGCAATCAGCCCCAGCATTTT,CASSRRTGDSNQPQHF
TRBJ1-4,TRBD1,-,TRBV5-1,TGCGCCAGCAGCTCGGGACAGGGTGGGGGTGAAAAACTGTTTTTT,CASSSGQGGGEKLFF
TRBJ2-1,-,-,TRBV7-2,TGTGCCAGCAGCTTAGCGATCGGTGTGTACAATGAGCAGTTCTTC,CASSLAIGVYNEQFF
TRBJ1-1,-,-,TRBV4-3,TGCGCCAGCAGCCAAGGCCGGGAATTTAACACTGAAGCTTTCTTT,CASSQGREFNTEAFF
TRBJ1-5,-,-,TRBV2,TGTGCCAGCACCGGGGGAAGCAATCAGCCCCAGCATTTT,CASTGGSNQPQHF
TRBJ2-7,-,-,TRBV7-9,TGTGCCAGCAGCTTACAGGGCTACGAGCAGTACTTC,CASSLQGYEQYF
TRBJ2-5,-,-,TRBV12-3/TRBV12-4,TGTGCCAGCAGTTTAACAGGGCGAGAGACCCAGTACTTC,CASSLTGRETQYF
TRBJ1-4,TRBD1,-,TRBV18,TGTGCCAGCTCGACCGGGACAGGGGGAGAAAAACTGTTTTTT,CASSTGTGGEKLFF
TRBJ1-1,TRBD1,-,TRBV29-1,TGCAGCGCAGACAGGGGCCCCGTACAACAGAACACTGAAGCTTTCTTT,CSADRGPVQQNTEAFF
TRBJ2-1,-,-,TRBV25-1,TGTGCCAGCAGTGAGATGACAGGGAGGCATGAGCAGTTCTTC,CASSEMTGRHEQFF
TRBJ2-7,TRBD2,-,TRBV28,TGTGCCAGCAGTCCTCCTTCTAGCGGGTACGAGCAGTACTTC,CASSPPSSGYEQYF
TRBJ2-7,TRBD2,-,TRBV19,TGTGCCAGTAGTTTCCTAGCGGGCTACGAGCAGTACTTC,CASSFLAGYEQYF
TRBJ1-4,TRBD1,-,TRBV6-5,TGTGCCAGCAGGTACAGGGGCGGCCGTGAAAAACTGTTTTTT,CASRYRGGREKLFF
TRBJ1-1,-,-,TRBV7-6,TGTGCCAGCAGCTCTAAAGACAGGTGGGCTGAAGCTTTCTTT,CASSSKDRWAEAFF